Below, one TCR beta chain is given with its context. Its antigen target is currently unknown. Base-call qualities are not available, and no considerably larger clone is one nucleotide away. Library method: 5' RACE. The sequencer listed for this sample is Illumina HiSeq 2500. A second roughly 7 to 11 cycle PCR used a sample-barcoded 5' primer and a J-beta primer mix. Each TCR beta cDNA molecule received a unique molecular identifier from a template-switch 5' adaptor carrying 12 random nucleotides. Each sample yielded at least 2.5 million CDR3-containing paired-end reads. First-strand cDNA synthesis was performed from all RNA using the Mint cDNA synthesis kit, with priming by a TRBC-specific oligonucleotide. Following uracil-DNA glycosylase treatment, a first 18-cycle PCR with universal primers M1SS and BC2_uni_R was performed on all cDNA. From the authors' description of their analysis: For normalization, 1 million high-quality reads were randomly selected from each sample, with every read carrying a distinct molecular identifier. Instead of being binned into consensus sequences, reads that shared molecular identifiers were thrown out. MiTCR, set to a Q25 quality threshold and the strictest error-elimination algorithm, was used for CDR3 identification, clonotype clustering and error correction. A nonparametric unseen species model with Euler transformation was used to estimate lower-bound total TCR beta diversity. TCRdb cleaned the public reads at Q25 with fastp, built clones with MiXCR and kept in-frame beta chains. Merged by CDR3 protein, the rows form single entries marked with the most common genes and DNA. Clone size and V and J calls follow TCRdb, not the original study. The sample includes roughly 790,000 distinct CDR3 sequences, with roughly 47% observed a single time. Roughly 20% of the sample is taken by the ten largest.

The data were taken from a study of blood T cells in healthy people across ages (dated by TCRdb to the mid-2010s). As for the study more broadly: In model experiments, roughly one uniquely barcoded TCR beta cDNA molecule per two T cells was captured by template switching. Age-related changes in TCR beta repertoire diversity were measured in the study by deep sequencing normalized with unique cDNA molecular identifiers. The donors were split into four age groups: young (average around 15 years), middle-aged (around 37), aged (about 62) and long-lived (more than 80). To avoid experimental bias, donors of different ages were spread randomly across the sequencing lanes. For two donors (one aged 18 to 30 and one aged 80 or older), the study analyzed two additional independent replicas of 1 million unique cDNA reads from the same blood draw. The full study reports these points: Compared with the aged group, the long-lived group had more naive CD4+ T cells, fewer expanded clones and increased TCR diversity, suggesting age selection. Conclusive comparison of naive and antigen-experienced compartments was prevented by the profiling of bulk unsorted PBMCs. Estimates of total diversity from one million sequenced T cells were regarded as lower bounds and underestimates. The percentage of naive T cells measured by flow cytometry correlated strongly with observed TCR beta diversity. Because donor CMV infection status was unknown, age-related changes in expanded clonotypes were potentially confounded. As age increased, observed TCR beta diversity per million T cells dropped in a roughly linear way, and a significant reduction was already evident by age around 41.

The donors were roughly 40 Caucasian individuals from Russia, aged roughly 6 to 100 years, who were systemically healthy. About 10 milliliters of peripheral blood were collected from each donor into EDTA-treated Vacutainer tubes. PBMCs were isolated by Ficoll-Paque density-gradient centrifugation, with at least 7 million obtained per sample. Total RNA, at least 6 micrograms per sample, was extracted from PBMCs with Trizol reagent. Naive CD45RAhigh/CD27high T cell percentages were measured by flow cytometry on a PBMC aliquot from every donor. Taken from the germline V gene, the CDR1 and CDR2 loops are MNHNS and SASEGT. The CDR3 runs 17 amino acids, cysteine and phenylalanine included. Only the CDR3 region is kept as DNA, spanning 51 bases read in frame from base 1. The V end loses 4 bases and the J end loses 0 bases, and a stretch of 19 bases separates them.

Sequenced: blood. Recombination joined TRBV6-1 with TRBJ2-7, with a weak D call of TRBD1 (6 bases match). The source is a woman in her sixties in good health. The bases are TGTGCCAGCAGTGCTCCCTTGGCAGGGGCCGTCTCCTACGAGCAGTACTTC. It specifies CASSAPLAGAVSYEQYF.